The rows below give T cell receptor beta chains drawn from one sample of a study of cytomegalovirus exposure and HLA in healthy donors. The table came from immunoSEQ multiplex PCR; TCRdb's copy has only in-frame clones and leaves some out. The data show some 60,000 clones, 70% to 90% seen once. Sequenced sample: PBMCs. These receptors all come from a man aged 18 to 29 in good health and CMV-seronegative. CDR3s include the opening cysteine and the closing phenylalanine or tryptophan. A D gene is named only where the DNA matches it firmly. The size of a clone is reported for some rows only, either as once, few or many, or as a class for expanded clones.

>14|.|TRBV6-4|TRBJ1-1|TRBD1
CASSRTGGGTEAFF
TGTGCCAGCAGCCGGACAGGAGGTGGAACTGAAGCTTTCTTT
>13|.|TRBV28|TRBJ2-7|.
CAGGGQGRGEQYF
TGTGCCGGGGGGGGGCAGGGGAGGGGCGAGCAGTACTTC
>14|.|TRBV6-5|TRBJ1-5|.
CASSPDSSNQPQHF
TGTGCCAGCAGTCCGGACAGCAGCAATCAGCCCCAGCATTTT
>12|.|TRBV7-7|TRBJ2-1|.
CASSPMGGEQFF
TGTGCTAGCAGCCCTATGGGGGGTGAGCAGTTCTTC
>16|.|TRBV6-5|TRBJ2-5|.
CASSYYGGGDQETQYF
TGTGCCAGCAGTTACTATGGAGGGGGCGACCAAGAGACCCAGTACTTC
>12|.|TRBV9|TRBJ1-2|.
CASSVGEYGYTF
TGTGCCAGCAGCGTTGGGGAGTATGGCTACACCTTC
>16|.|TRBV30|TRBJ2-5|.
CAWSLGVAGTGETQYF
TGTGCCTGGTCGTTAGGAGTTGCGGGGACCGGGGAGACCCAGTACTTC
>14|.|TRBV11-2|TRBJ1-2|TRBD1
CASSLGDRVGGYTF
TGTGCCAGCAGCTTAGGGGACAGGGTCGGGGGCTACACCTTC
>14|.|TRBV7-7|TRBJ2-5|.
CASSPPGVGETQYF
TGTGCTAGCAGCCCCCCGGGGGTTGGGGAGACCCAGTACTTC
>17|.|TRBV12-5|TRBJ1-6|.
CASGLGEGGSYNSPLHF
TGTGCTAGTGGTTTGGGGGAGGGCGGCTCCTATAATTCACCCCTCCACTTT
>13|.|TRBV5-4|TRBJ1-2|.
CASSPDSNYGYTF
TGTGCCAGCAGCCCGGACAGTAACTATGGCTACACCTTC
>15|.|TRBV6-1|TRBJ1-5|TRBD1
CASSEASGGRQPQHF
TGTGCCAGCAGTGAAGCGTCAGGGGGACGGCAGCCCCAGCATTTT
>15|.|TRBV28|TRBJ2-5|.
CASSSLRHSQETQYF
TGTGCCAGCAGTTCCCTCCGTCACAGCCAAGAGACCCAGTACTTC
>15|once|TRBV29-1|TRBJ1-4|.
CSATPSGGGTEKLFF
TGCAGCGCTACCCCCAGTGGGGGGGGAACTGAAAAACTGTTTTTT
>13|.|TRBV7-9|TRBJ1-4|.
CASSPRDSRSLFF
TGTGCCAGCAGCCCCCGGGACTCCCGATCACTGTTTTTT
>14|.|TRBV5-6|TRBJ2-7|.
CASSLVDSIYEQYF
TGTGCCAGCAGCTTGGTAGACAGCATCTACGAGCAGTACTTC
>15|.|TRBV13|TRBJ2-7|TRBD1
CASSFKTGGEYEQYF
TGTGCCAGCAGCTTCAAGACAGGGGGGGAGTACGAGCAGTACTTC
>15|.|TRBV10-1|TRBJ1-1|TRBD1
CASSEGTGRNTEAFF
TGCGCCAGCAGTGAGGGGACAGGCCGGAACACTGAAGCTTTCTTT
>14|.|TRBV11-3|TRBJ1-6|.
CASSRRVGNSPLHF
TGTGCCAGCAGCCGCAGGGTTGGCAATTCACCCCTCCACTTT
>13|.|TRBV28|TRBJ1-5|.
CASEQGIRQPQHF
TGTGCCAGCGAACAGGGAATAAGACAGCCCCAGCATTTT
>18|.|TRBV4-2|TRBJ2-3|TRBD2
CASSPRTSDSPSTDTQYF
TGTGCCAGCAGCCCTCGGACTAGCGACTCCCCTAGCACAGATACGCAGTATTTT
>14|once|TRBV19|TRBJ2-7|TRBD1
CASSMTGEQNEQYF
TGTGCCAGTAGTATGACAGGGGAACAGAACGAGCAGTACTTC
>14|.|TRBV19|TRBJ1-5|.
CASSTGRRNQPQHF
TGTGCCAGTAGTACAGGGAGGCGCAATCAGCCCCAGCATTTT
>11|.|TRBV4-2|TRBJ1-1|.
CASSSGTEAFF
TGTGCCAGCAGCTCGGGAACTGAAGCTTTCTTT
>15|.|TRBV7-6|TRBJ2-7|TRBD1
CASSLATGGPYEQYF
TGTGCCAGCAGCTTAGCGACAGGGGGCCCCTACGAGCAGTACTTC
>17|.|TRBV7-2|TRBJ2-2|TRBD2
CASSLRGRGGPTGELFF
TGTGCCAGCAGCTTACGAGGTCGGGGGGGCCCCACCGGGGAGCTGTTTTTT
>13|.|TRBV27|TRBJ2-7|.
CASSLAVSYEQYF
TGTGCCAGCAGTTTAGCGGTTTCCTACGAGCAGTACTTC
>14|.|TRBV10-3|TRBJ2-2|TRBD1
CAIDGQGRQGELFF
TGTGCCATCGACGGACAGGGGAGGCAAGGGGAGCTGTTTTTT
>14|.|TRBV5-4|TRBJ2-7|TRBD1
CASSRRDSHYEQYF
TGTGCCAGCAGCCGAAGGGACAGCCACTACGAGCAGTACTTC
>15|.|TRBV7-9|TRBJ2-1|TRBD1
CASSPGQGANNEQFF
TGTGCCAGCAGCCCCGGACAGGGGGCTAACAATGAGCAGTTCTTC
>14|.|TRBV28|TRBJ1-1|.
CASSLPGTISVAFF
TGTGCCAGCAGTCTACCGGGGACAATCAGCGTAGCTTTCTTT
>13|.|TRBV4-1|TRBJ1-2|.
CASSLTGYDGYTF
TGCGCCAGCAGCCTCACAGGGTATGATGGCTACACCTTC
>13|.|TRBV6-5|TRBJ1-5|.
CASSPNSNQPQHF
TGTGCCAGCAGTCCAAATAGCAATCAGCCCCAGCATTTT
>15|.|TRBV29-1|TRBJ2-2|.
CSVQVGGQTAGELFF
TGCAGCGTTCAAGTGGGGGGACAGACCGCCGGGGAGCTGTTTTTT
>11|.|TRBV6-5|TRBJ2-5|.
CASTHWETQYF
TGTGCCAGCACCCACTGGGAGACCCAGTACTTC
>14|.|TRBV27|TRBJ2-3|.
CASAYGQGTDTQYF
TGTGCCAGCGCCTACGGTCAAGGCACAGATACGCAGTATTTT
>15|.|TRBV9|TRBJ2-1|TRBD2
CASSDSGGDYNEQFF
TGTGCCAGCAGTGACAGCGGGGGGGACTACAATGAGCAGTTCTTC
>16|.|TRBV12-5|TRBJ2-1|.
CASGLVGGRGRQWQFF
TGTGCTAGTGGTTTGGTGGGTGGGCGGGGTAGACAATGGCAGTTCTTC
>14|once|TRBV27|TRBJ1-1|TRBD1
CASSLETGVAGAFF
TGTGCCAGCAGTTTAGAAACAGGGGTGGCCGGAGCTTTCTTT
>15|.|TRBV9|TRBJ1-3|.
CASSVGADLGNTIYF
TGTGCCAGCAGCGTAGGGGCAGACCTTGGAAACACCATATATTTT
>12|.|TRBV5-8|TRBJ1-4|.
CASSLDGEKLFF
TGTGCCAGCAGCCTGGACGGGGAAAAACTGTTTTTT
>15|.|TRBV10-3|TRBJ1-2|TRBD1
CAISEPGQGPLGYTF
TGTGCCATCAGTGAGCCGGGACAGGGACCTCTTGGCTACACCTTC
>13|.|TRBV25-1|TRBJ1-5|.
CASSGSLNQPQHF
TGTGCCAGCAGTGGGAGCCTCAATCAGCCCCAGCATTTT
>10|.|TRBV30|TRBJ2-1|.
CAWGNNEQFF
TGTGCCTGGGGCAATAATGAGCAGTTCTTC
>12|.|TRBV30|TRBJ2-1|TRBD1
CAFGTGGTEQFF
TGTGCCTTCGGGACAGGGGGCACTGAGCAGTTCTTC
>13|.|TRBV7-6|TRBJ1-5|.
CASSSIHTQPQHF
TGTGCCAGCAGCTCCATTCATACACAGCCCCAGCATTTT
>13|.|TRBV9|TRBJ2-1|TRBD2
CASSAASGVVQFF
TGTGCCAGCAGCGCTGCTAGCGGGGTAGTGCAGTTCTTC
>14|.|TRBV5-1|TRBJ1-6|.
CASSPWGQSSPLHF
TGCGCCAGCAGCCCGTGGGGGCAATCTTCACCCCTCCACTTT
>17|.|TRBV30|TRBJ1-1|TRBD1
CAWSVFRTGGSHTEAFF
TGTGCCTGGAGTGTATTTCGGACAGGGGGTTCCCACACTGAAGCTTTCTTT
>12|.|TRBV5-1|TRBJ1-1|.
CASSFQGTEAFF
TGCGCCAGCAGCTTCCAGGGCACTGAAGCTTTCTTT
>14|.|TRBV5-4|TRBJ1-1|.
CASSSTDRNTEAFF
TGTGCCAGCAGCTCCACGGACAGGAACACTGAAGCTTTCTTT